In this sample, the clone carrying this T cell receptor (beta chain) turned up once. The data originate from a study of blood T cell repertoires in COVID-19. This CDR3 region has 11 residues. CDR1 and CDR2 (germline): MNHEY, SVGAGI. Trimming removed 6 bases at V and 10 bases at J, with 13 bases between. Data came from immunoSEQ multiplex PCR; TCRdb stores just in-frame clones and leaves some out. The table records 170,000 or so clones, 90% to 95% of them present only once. The receptor comes from a man aged 50 or older with acute or convalescent COVID-19. The rearrangement uses TRBV6-5 and TRBJ2-7; D is perhaps TRBD2 (5 bases). Sequencing used peripheral blood. The chain's CDR3 is CASSAGGSQYF. CDR3 sequence (DNA): TGTGCCAGCAGCGCCGGAGGCTCACAGTACTTC.